This T cell receptor (beta chain) was documented in a study of T cell responses to AZD1222 COVID-19 vaccine. Sequenced by immunoSEQ multiplex PCR; TCRdb stores in-frame clones only, minus some. The sample records about 140,000 clones, 80% to 90% being singletons. Regarding this clone: Its target is unknown.

Study outcomes and limitations: Spike was spanned by vaccine-associated CD4 TCRs, with dominance at 160-218 and 743-854. Two AZD1222 doses significantly raised spike-specific TCR breadth and depth over controls. All repertoire sampling was performed exclusively after the peak T cell response.

Germline V gene sequence: CDR1 SNHLY, CDR2 FYNNEI. The CDR3 is 16 amino acids. The V gene end was trimmed by 6 bases and the J gene end by 3 bases; junction bases not matched to a gene: 12. The sequence derives from an adult in good health. The J gene is TRBJ2-5, the V gene TRBV2; the match to TRBD2 covers 8 bases. The input for sequencing was peripheral blood, taken on day 0 of AZD1222 vaccination. CDR3 coding DNA: TGTGCCAGCAGACCACGGGAGGGGTCCCCAGAAGAGACCCAGTACTTC. It specifies CASRPREGSPEETQYF.